This T cell receptor (beta chain) is drawn from a study of graft-versus-host responses after intestinal transplantation. Study details: Recipients had transplants, and these were multivisceral, liver-intestinal, or isolated intestinal. All of the recipients had induction that used anti-thymocyte globulin, then tacrolimus and steroids for approximately 3 years.

Details on this clone: Its antigen is not known.

The assay was immunoSEQ multiplex PCR, and TCRdb's table has in-frame clones only and misses some. The table includes 60,000 to 80,000 clones, less than 95% detected once. Broader study findings: Within the allografts of patients who had graft-donor T cell macrochimerism, graft-versus-host to host-versus-graft clonal ratios were high. Levels of circulating GvH clones at their peak were associated with early post-transplant HvG declines.

This clonotype originated in a human donor who received an intestinal transplant. Here the sequenced sample was unstimulated CD8+ T cells sorted from spleen or lymph node cells, taken before intestinal transplant.

This CDR3 reads CASSEYTTGQETQYF. As DNA, the CDR3 is TGCGCCAGCAGTGAGTACACTACAGGGCAAGAGACCCAGTACTTC. V is TRBV10-2 and J is TRBJ2-5; tentatively, D is TRBD1 (6 bases). Trimming cost V 1 base and J 2 bases, with 11 bases left between them. The CDR3 loop spans 15 amino acids. Germline V gives CDR1 WSHSY, CDR2 SAAADI.